This T cell receptor (beta chain) was retrieved from a study of T cells in Graves' hyperthyroidism and ophthalmopathy. The length of the CDR3 is 15 residues. V was shortened by 3 bases and J by 5 bases, with 16 bases between the two germline ends. In germline, CDR1 is SGHVS, CDR2 FNYEAQ. Template material for amplifying TCR beta CDR3 regions consisted of RNA transcripts. HTBI primers were employed in a first-round RT-PCR of the TCR CDR3. TCRdb redid the calling of the multiplex PCR reads with MiXCR, one entry per CDR3 protein. The top ten clones hold around 20% of a sample with approximately 400,000 distinct CDR3 sequences, roughly 13% of them seen once.

This TCR derives from a man aged 30 to 39 with Graves' hyperthyroidism that later progressed to Graves' ophthalmopathy. Specimen: blood. This sequence joins TRBV7-6 and TRBJ2-5; perhaps D is TRBD1 or TRBD2 (6 bases each). The DNA of the CDR3 is TGTGCCAGCAGCTTTGAAAGGGGGGACACGGAGACCCAGTACTTC. It translates to CASSFERGDTETQYF.